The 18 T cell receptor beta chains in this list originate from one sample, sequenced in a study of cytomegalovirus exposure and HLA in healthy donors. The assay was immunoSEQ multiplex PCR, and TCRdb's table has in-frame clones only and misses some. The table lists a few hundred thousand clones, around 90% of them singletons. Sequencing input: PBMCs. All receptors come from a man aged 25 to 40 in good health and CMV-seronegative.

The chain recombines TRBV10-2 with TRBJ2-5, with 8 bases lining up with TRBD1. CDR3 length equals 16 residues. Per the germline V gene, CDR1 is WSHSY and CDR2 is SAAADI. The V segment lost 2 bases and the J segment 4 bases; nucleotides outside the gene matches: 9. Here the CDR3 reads CASSEPDRGWGETQYF. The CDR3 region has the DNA TGCGCCAGCAGTGAGCCCGACAGGGGATGGGGAGAGACCCAGTACTTC.

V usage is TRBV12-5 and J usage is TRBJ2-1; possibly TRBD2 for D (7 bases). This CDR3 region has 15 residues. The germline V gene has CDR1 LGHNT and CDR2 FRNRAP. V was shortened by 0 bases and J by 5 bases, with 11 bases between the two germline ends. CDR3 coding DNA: TGTGCTAGTGGTTTGGTAATAGGGGGGGACAATGAGCAGTTCTTC. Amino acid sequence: CASGLVIGGDNEQFF.

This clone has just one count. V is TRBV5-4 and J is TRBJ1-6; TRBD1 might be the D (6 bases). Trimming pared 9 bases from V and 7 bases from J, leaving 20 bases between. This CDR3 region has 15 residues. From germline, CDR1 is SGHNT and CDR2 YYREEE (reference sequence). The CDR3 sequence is CATRPGGGQNSPLHF. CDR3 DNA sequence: TGTGCCACCAGACCCGGGGGGGGGCAAAATTCACCCCTCCACTTT.

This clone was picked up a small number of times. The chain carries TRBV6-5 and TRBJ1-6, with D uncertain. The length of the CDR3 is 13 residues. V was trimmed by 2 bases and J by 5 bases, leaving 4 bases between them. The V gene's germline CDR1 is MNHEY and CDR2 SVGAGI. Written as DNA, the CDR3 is TGTGCCAGCAGTTACCAAAATAATTCACCCCTCCACTTT. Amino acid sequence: CASSYQNNSPLHF.

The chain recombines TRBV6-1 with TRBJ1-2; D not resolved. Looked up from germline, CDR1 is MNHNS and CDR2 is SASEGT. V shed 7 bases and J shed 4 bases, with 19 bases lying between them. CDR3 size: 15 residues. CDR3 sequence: CASTDTVESFYGYTF. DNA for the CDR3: TGTGCCAGCACAGACACCGTAGAGTCCTTCTATGGCTACACCTTC.

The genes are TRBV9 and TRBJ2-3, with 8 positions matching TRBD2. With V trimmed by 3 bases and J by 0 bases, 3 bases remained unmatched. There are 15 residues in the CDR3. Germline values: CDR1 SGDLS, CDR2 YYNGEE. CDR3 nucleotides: TGTGCCAGCAGCGATAGCGGGGAGAGCACAGATACGCAGTATTTT. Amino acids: CASSDSGESTDTQYF.

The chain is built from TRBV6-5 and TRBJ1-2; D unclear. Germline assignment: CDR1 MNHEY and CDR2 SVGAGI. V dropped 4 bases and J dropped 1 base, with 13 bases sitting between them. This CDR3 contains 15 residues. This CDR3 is CASSSRQVVNYGYTF. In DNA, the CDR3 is TGTGCCAGCAGTTCCCGACAAGTCGTTAACTATGGCTACACCTTC.

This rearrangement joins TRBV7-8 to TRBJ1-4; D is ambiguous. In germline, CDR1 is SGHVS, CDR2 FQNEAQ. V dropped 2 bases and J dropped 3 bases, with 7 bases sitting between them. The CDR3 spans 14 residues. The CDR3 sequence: CASSLLESNEKLFF. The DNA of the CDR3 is TGTGCCAGCAGCTTATTGGAGTCTAATGAAAAACTGTTTTTT.

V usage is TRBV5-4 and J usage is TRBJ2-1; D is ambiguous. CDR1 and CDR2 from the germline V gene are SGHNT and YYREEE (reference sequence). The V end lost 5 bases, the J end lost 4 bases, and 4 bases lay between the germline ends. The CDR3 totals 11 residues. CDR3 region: CASRQYNEQFF. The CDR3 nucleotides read TGTGCCAGCAGACAGTACAATGAGCAGTTCTTC. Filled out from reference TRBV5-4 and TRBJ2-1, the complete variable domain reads ETGVTQSPTHLIKTRGQQVTLRCSSQSGHNTVSWYQQALGQGPQFIFQYYREEENGRGNFPPRFSGLQFPNYSSELNVNALELDDSALYLCASRQYNEQFFGPGTRLTVL.

The CDR3 protein is CASSHPGGGADGELFF. In DNA, the CDR3 is TGCGCCAGCAGCCACCCCGGCGGGGGGGCGGACGGGGAGCTGTTTTTT. The chain joins TRBV4-3 to TRBJ2-2, with 9 bases fitting TRBD2. Germline CDR1 reads LGHNA; CDR2 reads YSLEER. CDR3 length equals 16 residues. Trimming at V came to 3 bases and at J to 7 bases, leaving 9 bases not matched to a gene.

CDR3 residues: CASSMIAGRSTYEQYF. CDR3 bases: TGTGCCAGTAGTATGATCGCAGGGCGATCAACCTACGAGCAGTACTTC. This chain joins TRBV19 and TRBJ2-7; D is possibly TRBD1 (5 bases). Germline V gives CDR1 LNHDA, CDR2 SQIVND (reference sequence). V was shortened by 3 bases and J by 2 bases, with 17 bases between the two germline ends. This CDR3 contains 16 residues.

The CDR3 sequence: CASSGVIAGSTDTQYF. The CDR3 DNA sequence: TGTGCCAGCAGCGGGGTTATAGCGGGGAGCACAGATACGCAGTATTTT. The chain carries TRBV2 and TRBJ2-3; TRBD2 matches 8 bases. V lost 6 bases, J lost 0 bases, and 8 bases stayed unmatched. Looked up from germline, CDR1 is SNHLY and CDR2 is FYNNEI. This CDR3 is built from 16 residues.

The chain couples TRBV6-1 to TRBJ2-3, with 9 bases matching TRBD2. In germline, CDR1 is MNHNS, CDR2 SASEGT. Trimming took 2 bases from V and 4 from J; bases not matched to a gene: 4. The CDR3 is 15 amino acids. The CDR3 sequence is CASSESSGAPDTQYF. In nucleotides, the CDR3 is TGTGCCAGCAGTGAATCTAGCGGGGCGCCAGATACGCAGTATTTT.

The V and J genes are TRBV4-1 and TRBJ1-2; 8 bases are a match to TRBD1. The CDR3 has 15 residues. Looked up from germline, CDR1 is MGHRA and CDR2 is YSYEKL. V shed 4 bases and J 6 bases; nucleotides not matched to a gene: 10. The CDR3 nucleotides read TGCGCCAGCAGCCGCCTCCAGGGGGCGCCGAATGGCTACACCTTC. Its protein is CASSRLQGAPNGYTF.

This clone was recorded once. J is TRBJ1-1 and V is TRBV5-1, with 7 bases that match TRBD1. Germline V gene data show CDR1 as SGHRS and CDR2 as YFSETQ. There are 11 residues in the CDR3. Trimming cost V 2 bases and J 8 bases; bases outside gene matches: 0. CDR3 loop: CASSLQGEAFF. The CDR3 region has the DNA TGCGCCAGCAGCTTACAGGGGGAAGCTTTCTTT.

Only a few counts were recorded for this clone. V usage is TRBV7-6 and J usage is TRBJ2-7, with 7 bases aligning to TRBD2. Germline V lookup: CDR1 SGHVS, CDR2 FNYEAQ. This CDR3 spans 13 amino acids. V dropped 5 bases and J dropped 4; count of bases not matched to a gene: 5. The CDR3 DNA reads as TGTGCCAGCAGCGGGGGGGACGCGTACGAGCAGTACTTC. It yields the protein CASSGGDAYEQYF.

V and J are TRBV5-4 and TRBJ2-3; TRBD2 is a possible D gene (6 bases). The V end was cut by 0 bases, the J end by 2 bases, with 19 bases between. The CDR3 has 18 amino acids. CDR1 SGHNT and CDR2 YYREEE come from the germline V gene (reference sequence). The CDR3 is CASSLATEGIGFTDTQYF. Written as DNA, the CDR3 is TGTGCCAGCAGCTTGGCCACGGAGGGCATTGGGTTCACAGATACGCAGTATTTT. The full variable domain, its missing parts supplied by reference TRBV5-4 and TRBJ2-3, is ETGVTQSPTHLIKTRGQQVTLRCSSQSGHNTVSWYQQALGQGPQFIFQYYREEENGRGNFPPRFSGLQFPNYSSELNVNALELDDSALYLCASSLATEGIGFTDTQYFGPGTRLTVL.

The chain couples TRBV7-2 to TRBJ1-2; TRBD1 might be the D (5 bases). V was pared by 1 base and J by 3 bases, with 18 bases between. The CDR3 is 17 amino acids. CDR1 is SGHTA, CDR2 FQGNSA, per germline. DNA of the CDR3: TGTGCCAGCAGCTTAGGTGATCTGGGGCCTATGGACTATGGCTACACCTTC. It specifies CASSLGDLGPMDYGYTF.